One sample yielded the 6 T cell receptor beta chains listed below, sequenced in a study of T cells after yellow fever vaccination. One entry per CDR3 protein, called by TCRdb with MiXCR from the 5' RACE reads. The sample contains 620,000 or so distinct CDR3 sequences, about a sixth of which appear only once. Here the sequenced sample was PBMCs, taken 5 days after the first yellow fever vaccination. The receptors were gathered from a man younger than 30 who received the YFV17D yellow fever vaccine.

This clonotype was detected many times. The chain links TRBV20-1 to TRBJ2-4; 8 bases align to TRBD2. The ends lost 3 bases at V and 3 bases at J; junction bases unmatched: 16. This CDR3 is 18 amino acids long. Germline V CDR1 and CDR2: DFQATT, SNEGSKA (reference sequence). The CDR3 DNA is TGCAGTGCTAGGATTCCGGGACTAGGGCTGGGTGGCAAAAACATTCAGTACTTC. It translates to CSARIPGLGLGGKNIQYF.

The chain couples TRBV19 to TRBJ2-2; 8 bases match TRBD1. The CDR3 loop spans 15 amino acids. After removal of 3 bases from V and 4 bases from J, the junction contained 4 bases not matched to a gene. Germline V CDR1 and CDR2: LNHDA, SQIVND (reference sequence). In DNA, the CDR3 is TGTGCCAGTAGTATTACAGGGGGGCGCACCGGGGAGCTGTTTTTT. It codes for CASSITGGRTGELFF.

This clonotype was seen more than once but under ten times. The chain employs TRBV5-1 and TRBJ2-3; possibly TRBD2 for D (6 bases). CDR1 is SGHRS and CDR2 is YFSETQ in the germline V gene. V was pared by 6 bases and J by 4 bases, with 15 bases between. The CDR3 has 14 amino acids. CDR3 in amino acids: CASNSGTRADTQYF. CDR3 sequence (DNA): TGCGCCAGCAATTCCGGGACTCGTGCAGATACGCAGTATTTT.

This clonotype occurred a few times. This rearrangement joins TRBV6-4 to TRBJ2-3; 7 bases line up with TRBD2. Unmatched junction bases numbered 5, after V lost 6 bases and J lost 5 bases. The CDR3 extends over 13 amino acids. CDR1 MRHNA and CDR2 SNTAGT come from the germline V gene. CDR3 bases: TGTGCCAGCAGCACTAGCGAAGGAGATACGCAGTATTTT. Translation gives CASSTSEGDTQYF.

This clonotype was seen at least ten times. V usage is TRBV7-3 and J usage is TRBJ2-1; D is perhaps TRBD2 (5 bases). Germline CDR1 and CDR2: SGHTA and FQGTGA. The CDR3 covers 14 residues. Trimming pared 5 bases from V and 3 bases from J, leaving 11 bases between. This CDR3 is CASSPLGSYNEQFF. In nucleotides, the CDR3 is TGTGCCAGCAGCCCACTAGGGAGCTACAATGAGCAGTTCTTC.

This clonotype has only a few counts. The genes are TRBV4-3 and TRBJ2-5; tentatively, D is TRBD2 (6 bases). V lost 3 bases and J 2 bases, leaving 7 bases between the germline ends. Per the germline V gene, CDR1 is LGHNA and CDR2 is YSLEER. CDR3 size: 13 residues. CDR3 amino acids: CASSHGGQETQYF. The CDR3, as DNA: TGCGCCAGCAGCCATGGGGGGCAAGAGACCCAGTACTTC.